This entry lists 26 T cell receptor beta chains sequenced from one sample in a study of regulatory T cells in long-lasting Graves disease. For TCR beta, libraries came from iRepertoire HTBI primers and Arm-PCR of CDR3 regions. TCRdb reanalysed the multiplex PCR reads using MiXCR and keeps one entry per CDR3 protein. The sample contains under 450,000 distinct CDR3 sequences, 12% of which appear only once. Time point in this sample: newly diagnosed GD, antithyroid drugs for less than 3 months. PBMC RNA was the source of the TCR library. In addition, the sample was reused for a study of T cells in Graves' hyperthyroidism and ophthalmopathy.

Specimen: peripheral blood mononuclear cells (PBMCs), collected at new diagnosis, from a patient treated with antithyroid drugs. The receptors derive from a woman in her late teens or twenties with Graves disease.

This clonotype was recorded many times. The genes are TRBV20-1 and TRBJ1-2; no reliable D call. Germline V CDR1 and CDR2: DFQATT, SNEGSKA (reference sequence). The CDR3 loop spans 15 amino acids. The CDR3 reads CSTDSTKPPNYGYTF. The CDR3 nucleotides are TGCAGCACCGACTCAACGAAACCCCCTAACTATGGCTACACCTTC.

This clonotype was seen more than once but under ten times. The rearrangement links TRBV5-1 to TRBJ2-5, with TRBD1 as a possible D gene (6 bases). Germline CDR1 and CDR2: SGHRS and YFSETQ. CDR3 size: 15 residues. With 6 bases removed from V and 2 bases from J, the gap between germline ends came to 17 bases. CDR3 sequence reads: CASTPTIGTQETQYF. For the CDR3, the DNA is TGCGCCAGCACGCCGACAATTGGGACACAAGAGACCCAGTACTTC.

This clonotype was detected many times. This chain connects TRBV20-1 to TRBJ2-3, with 9 bases matching TRBD2. With V trimmed by 1 base and J by 3 bases, 8 bases remained unmatched. The CDR3 length is 16 residues. CDR1 and CDR2 from the germline V gene are DFQATT and SNEGSKA (reference sequence). In nucleotides, the CDR3 is TGCAGTGCTAGAGTGGTTGCTAGCGGGGCTACAGATACGCAGTATTTT. This encodes CSARVVASGATDTQYF.

The chain recombines TRBV15 with TRBJ1-2, with 7 bases identical to TRBD1. The CDR3 is made up of 14 amino acids. With V trimmed by 1 base and J by 8 bases, 7 bases remained unmatched. Germline V lookup: CDR1 LNHNV, CDR2 YYDKDF (reference sequence). CDR3 sequence reads: CATSRVMTGTGYTF. In nucleotides, the CDR3 is TGTGCCACCAGCAGAGTGATGACAGGGACCGGCTACACCTTC.

This clonotype showed up many times. The V call is TRBV2, the J call TRBJ2-3; TRBD1 agrees at 7 bases. This CDR3 spans 18 amino acids. Germline loops: CDR1 SNHLY, CDR2 FYNNEI. Trimming cost V 2 bases and J 0 bases; bases outside gene matches: 11. This CDR3 reads CASSENSWTGRSTDTQYF. The CDR3 DNA reads as TGTGCCAGCAGTGAAAACTCGTGGACAGGTCGGAGCACAGATACGCAGTATTTT.

The chain links TRBV14 to TRBJ2-7; D is tentatively TRBD1 or TRBD2 (5 bases each). V dropped 5 bases and J dropped 6 bases, with 23 bases sitting between them. Per the germline V gene, CDR1 is SGHDN and CDR2 is FVKESK. The CDR3 runs 16 residues. The CDR3 DNA reads TGTGCCAGCAGCTCCTATACCGGGGCCGGGCTAGGCGAGCAGTACGTC. Translation gives CASSSYTGAGLGEQYV.

This clonotype was counted only a few times. This chain connects TRBV15 to TRBJ2-1, with no clear D. The CDR3 runs 14 residues. V shed 5 bases and J shed 4 bases, with 12 bases lying between them. The germline V gene encodes CDR1 LNHNV and CDR2 YYDKDF (reference sequence). Here the CDR3 DNA reads TGTGCCACCAGCGGTTCGAGGACGTACAATGAGCAGTTCTTC. Encoded protein: CATSGSRTYNEQFF.

This clonotype was seen repeatedly, ten times or more. The gene calls are TRBV5-1 and TRBJ2-2, with 8 bases that match TRBD1. This CDR3 has 18 amino acids. The V gene end was trimmed by 0 bases and the J gene end by 6 bases; junction bases not matched to a gene: 13. Germline CDR1 reads SGHRS; CDR2 reads YFSETQ. Here the CDR3 reads CASSLASLRRGRAGELFF. The CDR3, as DNA: TGCGCCAGCAGCTTGGCCTCCTTGCGCAGGGGGCGAGCCGGGGAGCTGTTTTTT.

CDR3 sequence: CASSVDSFNQPQHF. CDR3 bases: TGTGCCAGCAGTGTTGACAGCTTTAATCAGCCCCAGCATTTT. The gene calls are TRBV12-3 or TRBV12-4 and TRBJ1-5; D perhaps matches TRBD1 (5 bases). The CDR3 totals 14 residues. V was shortened by 5 bases and J by 4 bases, with 12 bases between the two germline ends.

This clonotype was counted ten times or more. The V and J genes are TRBV20-1 and TRBJ1-2; maybe TRBD1 (5 bases). Trimming pared 6 bases from V and 13 bases from J, leaving 18 bases between. There are 11 residues in the CDR3. Germline loops: CDR1 DFQATT, CDR2 SNEGSKA (reference sequence). The CDR3 nucleotides read TGCAGTGCGGGCCACTCGAGGGGACCCACCTTC. Translation gives CSAGHSRGPTF.

This clonotype was detected ten times or more. The chain employs TRBV20-1 and TRBJ2-2, with 7 bases matching TRBD2. Germline trimming cut 0 bases from V and 5 bases from J; bases unmatched to any gene: 9. The CDR3 spans 16 residues. CDR1 is DFQATT and CDR2 is SNEGSKA in the germline V gene (reference sequence). The CDR3 is CSARDALEGGTGELFF. The DNA for the CDR3 is TGCAGTGCTAGAGACGCCCTGGAGGGAGGGACCGGGGAGCTGTTTTTT.

There are a few counts of this clonotype. This chain uses TRBV7-9 with TRBJ1-2; 8 bases map to TRBD1. The V gene end was trimmed by 4 bases and the J gene end by 8 bases; junction bases not matched to a gene: 12. Per germline, CDR1 SEHNR and CDR2 FQNEAQ (reference sequence). There are 15 residues in the CDR3. The CDR3 coding sequence is TGTGCCAGCAGCTCCCCCTTAGGACAGGGTCAGGGCTACACCTTC. This gives the protein CASSSPLGQGQGYTF.

In its sample, this clonotype was seen many times. The chain couples TRBV12-3 or TRBV12-4 to TRBJ2-2, with TRBD2 as a possible D gene (6 bases). The CDR3 covers 15 residues. Trimming removed 3 bases at V and 0 bases at J, with 8 bases between. CDR3 region: CASSLGTPNTGELFF. DNA for the CDR3: TGTGCCAGCAGTTTGGGGACTCCGAACACCGGGGAGCTGTTTTTT.

This clonotype showed up many times. The V and J genes are TRBV7-9 and TRBJ1-5; 7 bases fit TRBD1. Germline CDR1 is SEHNR and CDR2 is FQNEAQ (reference sequence). V gave up 5 bases and J gave up 7 bases; unmatched junction bases: 8. The CDR3 runs 14 residues. The CDR3 is CASSQGGRGQPQHF. As DNA, the CDR3 is TGTGCCAGCAGCCAGGGGGGCCGCGGCCAGCCCCAGCATTTT.

The chain combines TRBV7-2 with TRBJ2-5, with 9 bases fitting TRBD2. J lost 1 base, V lost 6 bases, and 6 bases had no gene match. This CDR3 contains 15 residues. Germline V gene sequence: CDR1 SGHTA, CDR2 FQGNSA. Here the CDR3 reads CASSRWRGGQETQYF. The CDR3 DNA sequence: TGTGCCAGCAGTCGTTGGCGGGGGGGCCAAGAGACCCAGTACTTC.

This clonotype was seen only a few times. The chain is built from TRBV20-1 and TRBJ2-1; D is undetermined. Germline V gene lookup returns CDR1 DFQATT and CDR2 SNEGSKA (reference sequence). The CDR3 runs 13 residues. The ends were cut back, 3 bases at V and 7 bases at J, with 13 bases in the middle. CDR3 sequence: CSASPSDPNEQFF. The CDR3, as DNA: TGCAGTGCTAGTCCTTCGGACCCTAATGAGCAGTTCTTC.

This clonotype was seen at least ten times. The genes are TRBV15 and TRBJ2-5; 7 bases are shared with TRBD2. Trimming cost V 4 bases and J 4 bases; bases outside gene matches: 12. Per the germline V gene, CDR1 is LNHNV and CDR2 is YYDKDF (reference sequence). This CDR3 spans 16 amino acids. The CDR3 DNA reads as TGTGCCACCAGCACTTGGGGGGAGGGAGGTCGAGAGACCCAGTACTTC. Amino acids: CATSTWGEGGRETQYF.

The chain uses TRBV29-1 and TRBJ2-3; 9 positions agree with TRBD2. Trimming cost V 2 bases and J 2 bases; bases outside gene matches: 2. Germline CDR1 is SQVTM and CDR2 is ANQGSEA. CDR3 length: 14 amino acids. CDR3 nucleotides: TGCAGCGTTGAACTAGCGGGACACACAGATACGCAGTATTTT. Its translation: CSVELAGHTDTQYF.

This clonotype has a count of ten or more. The V and J genes are TRBV2 and TRBJ2-5; no definite D call. The CDR3 has 13 amino acids. V was cut by 0 bases and J by 7 bases, with 9 bases left in between. The germline CDR1 and CDR2 sequences are SNHLY and FYNNEI. CDR3 protein: CASSEAPSRTQYF. CDR3 nucleotide sequence: TGTGCCAGCAGTGAAGCCCCGTCCAGGACCCAGTACTTC.

This clonotype has a handful of counts. This rearrangement joins TRBV27 to TRBJ1-1; possibly TRBD1 for D (5 bases). V lost 5 bases and J lost 8, with 21 bases in between. CDR3 length equals 15 residues. Germline V gene sequence: CDR1 MNHEY, CDR2 SMNVEV (reference sequence). In nucleotides, the CDR3 is TGTGCCAGCAGTACCTGGGGCGGAGCTACGCTAGAAGCTTTCTTT. Amino acid sequence: CASSTWGGATLEAFF.

The rearrangement joins TRBV7-3 to TRBJ1-2; D remains ambiguous. The CDR3 loop spans 15 amino acids. From germline, CDR1 is SGHTA and CDR2 FQGTGA. Trimming took off 3 bases at V and 0 bases at J, with 11 bases between the two ends. In nucleotides, the CDR3 is TGTGCCAGCAGCTTGAGTGACTCAGCTAACTATGGCTACACCTTC. Encoded protein: CASSLSDSANYGYTF.

This clonotype was observed at least ten times. V gene TRBV10-3 combines with J gene TRBJ2-7; TRBD2 matches 7 bases. The V gene's germline CDR1 is ENHRY and CDR2 SYGVKD. J was trimmed by 5 bases and V by 4 bases; bases with no gene match: 2. The CDR3 covers 12 residues. The CDR3 spells CAISGAGDEQYF. CDR3 in DNA: TGTGCCATCAGTGGTGCGGGAGACGAGCAGTACTTC.

This clonotype has ten or more counts. V and J are TRBV28 and TRBJ1-2; D remains unclear. The germline gives CDR1 MDHEN, CDR2 SYDVKM. Trimming took off 4 bases at V and 7 bases at J, with 13 bases between the two ends. This CDR3 region has 13 residues. The CDR3 bases are TGTGCCAGCAGTTCCCTGGGTCGGGGTGGCTACACCTTC. This codes for CASSSLGRGGYTF.

This rearrangement joins TRBV7-6 to TRBJ2-1, with a weak D call TRBD2 (5 bases). CDR3 length: 14 residues. In germline, CDR1 is SGHVS, CDR2 FNYEAQ. The V end was cut by 1 base, the J end by 9 bases, with 13 bases between. The CDR3 DNA follows: TGTGCCAGCAGCTTAGGGGCGAGGGCGGGTGAGCAGTTCTTC. Translating it yields CASSLGARAGEQFF.

This clonotype has ten or more counts. The chain carries TRBV2 and TRBJ2-2; D is perhaps TRBD1 (6 bases). The V end was cut by 6 bases, the J end by 0 bases, with 14 bases between. The CDR3 is 16 residues long. The V gene's germline CDR1 is SNHLY and CDR2 FYNNEI. The CDR3 region has the DNA TGTGCCAGCAGCCTAGACAGGAACGCGAACACCGGGGAGCTGTTTTTT. It is translated as CASSLDRNANTGELFF.

The table lists this clonotype with many counts. J is TRBJ2-1 and V is TRBV7-2; 14 bases are a match to TRBD2. J was trimmed by 4 bases and V by 4 bases; bases with no gene match: 9. CDR3 length: 18 residues. Germline CDR1 is SGHTA and CDR2 is FQGNSA. The DNA of the CDR3 is TGTGCCAGCAGCTCCCGGACTAGCGGGAGGCCCCCATACAATGAGCAGTTCTTC. Residues: CASSSRTSGRPPYNEQFF.